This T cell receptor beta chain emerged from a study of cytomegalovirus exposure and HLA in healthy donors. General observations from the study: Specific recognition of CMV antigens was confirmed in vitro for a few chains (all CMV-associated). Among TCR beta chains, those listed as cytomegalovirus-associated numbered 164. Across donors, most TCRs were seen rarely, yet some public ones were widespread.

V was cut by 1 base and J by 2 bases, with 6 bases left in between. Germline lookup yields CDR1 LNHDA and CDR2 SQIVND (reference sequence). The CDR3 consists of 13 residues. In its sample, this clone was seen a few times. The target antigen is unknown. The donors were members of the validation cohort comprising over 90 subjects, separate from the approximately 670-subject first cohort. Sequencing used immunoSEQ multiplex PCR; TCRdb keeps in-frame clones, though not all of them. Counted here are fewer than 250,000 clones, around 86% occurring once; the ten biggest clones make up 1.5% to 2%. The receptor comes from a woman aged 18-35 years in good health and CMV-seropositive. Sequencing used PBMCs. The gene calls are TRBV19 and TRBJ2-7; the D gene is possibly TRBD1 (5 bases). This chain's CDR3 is CASSIVGAYEQYF. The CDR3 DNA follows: TGTGCCAGTAGTATAGTAGGGGCCTACGAGCAGTACTTC.